This T cell receptor (beta chain) was captured in a study of blood T cell repertoires in COVID-19. Overall study: T cells, B-cell-depleted T cells, or PBMCs supplied cDNA or gDNA.

This clone was counted between two and nine times. In germline, CDR1 is MDHEN, CDR2 SYDVKM. V shed 6 bases, J shed 2 bases, and the junction held 15 bases outside the gene matches. The CDR3 spans 18 residues. Authors' processing steps: Reference gene primer amplification gave estimated nucleated cell counts. Sequenced by immunoSEQ multiplex PCR; TCRdb stores in-frame clones only, minus some. V, J and clone size reflect that table, while D and trimming were determined from the DNA. The sample lists about 80,000 clones, roughly 85% occurring once. The sample consisted of peripheral blood. The sequence was collected from a man under 40 with acute or convalescent COVID-19. The V call is TRBV28, the J call TRBJ2-3; TRBD1 matches at 9 bases. The CDR3 sequence is CASSSRYLRDRVTDTQYF. CDR3 DNA: TGTGCCAGCAGCTCTCGCTATCTTCGGGACAGGGTCACAGATACGCAGTATTTT.